A single sample gave rise to the 24 T cell receptor beta chains below, sequenced in a study of shared T cell receptors in the human thymus. Sequencing was performed with immunoSEQ multiplex PCR; in TCRdb, only in-frame clones are kept and a portion is missing. The sample consists of hundreds of thousands of clones, roughly 90% of them appearing once. The same specimen was also included in a second study, on human thymus T cells.

Sequencing input: thymocytes. Receptor source: a boy in the first two years of life with a congenital heart defect.

The rearrangement joins TRBV4-1 to TRBJ1-4; no reliable D call. Trimming left V 1 base short and J 8 bases short, with 11 bases between. The CDR3 spans 14 residues. Germline values: CDR1 MGHRA, CDR2 YSYEKL. The CDR3: CASSQVPIGEKLFF. In DNA, the CDR3 is TGCGCCAGCAGCCAAGTCCCAATCGGGGAAAAACTGTTTTTT.

V gene TRBV29-1 combines with J gene TRBJ1-1; D call uncertain. The CDR3 runs 11 residues. Germline V lookup: CDR1 SQVTM, CDR2 ANQGSEA. The V gene lost 7 bases and the J gene lost 3 bases, with 9 bases spanning the gap. In nucleotides, the CDR3 is TGCAGCGGTGACGTAGACACTGAAGCTTTCTTT. Its translation: CSGDVDTEAFF.

The rearrangement uses TRBV30 and TRBJ1-6, with D unclear. This CDR3 is 14 amino acids long. The V end lost 3 bases, the J end lost 3 bases, and 9 bases lay between the germline ends. Germline values: CDR1 GTSNPN, CDR2 SVGIG (reference sequence). The CDR3 region is CAWSKQHYNSPLHF. The CDR3 DNA sequence: TGTGCCTGGAGCAAACAGCACTATAATTCACCCCTCCACTTT.

The table lists this clone with a count of one. The chain joins TRBV7-9 to TRBJ1-3, with 8 bases fitting TRBD1. Germline assignment: CDR1 SEHNR and CDR2 FQNEAQ (reference sequence). The junction had 6 bases not matched to a gene; V was cut back by 5 bases and J by 0 bases. This CDR3 is 16 amino acids long. The CDR3 protein is CASSTRTGRSGNTIYF. The CDR3 nucleotides are TGTGCCAGCAGCACCCGGACAGGGCGCTCTGGAAACACCATATATTTT.

The genes are TRBV29-1 and TRBJ2-7, with 11 bases fitting TRBD2. CDR1 SQVTM and CDR2 ANQGSEA come from the germline V gene. Trimming cost V 7 bases and J 0 bases; bases outside gene matches: 8. The CDR3 extends over 15 amino acids. CDR3 DNA sequence: TGCAGCGCCCGAGTTAGCGGGAGGGGCTCCTACGAGCAGTACTTC. Amino acids: CSARVSGRGSYEQYF.

The V call is TRBV6-5, the J call TRBJ2-1; TRBD2 aligns across 8 bases. CDR1 is MNHEY, CDR2 SVGAGI, per germline. J was trimmed by 2 bases and V by 6 bases; bases with no gene match: 6. The CDR3 sequence is 15 residues long. CDR3 DNA: TGTGCCAGCAGCCTCAGCGGGAGTCCCTACAATGAGCAGTTCTTC. Protein sequence: CASSLSGSPYNEQFF.

The chain is built from TRBV5-4 and TRBJ2-5; tentative D call: TRBD2 (6 bases). Germline V gives CDR1 SGHNT, CDR2 YYREEE (reference sequence). V dropped 1 base and J dropped 5 bases, with 15 bases sitting between them. The CDR3 runs 15 residues. This CDR3 reads CASSLTPGEGETQYF. The CDR3 DNA reads TGTGCCAGCAGCTTGACGCCGGGAGAGGGGGAGACCCAGTACTTC.

This chain uses TRBV5-4 with TRBJ2-7; 9 bases are shared with TRBD1. CDR3 length: 16 amino acids. V shed 6 bases, J shed 0 bases, and the junction held 10 bases outside the gene matches. The germline CDR1 and CDR2 sequences are SGHNT and YYREEE (reference sequence). The CDR3 loop reads CASTPGTGPFSYEQYF. CDR3 in DNA: TGTGCCAGCACCCCCGGGACAGGGCCCTTCTCCTACGAGCAGTACTTC.

V usage is TRBV7-6 and J usage is TRBJ2-6; D may be TRBD2 (5 bases). Trimming shortened V by 5 bases and J by 1 base, and 21 bases separated the two germline ends. Germline V gene lookup returns CDR1 SGHVS and CDR2 FNYEAQ. This CDR3 comprises 19 residues. The CDR3, as DNA: TGTGCCAGCAGCGCCCCCGAGGGTGTAGAGATGTCTGGGGCCAACGTCCTGACTTTC. Its translation is CASSAPEGVEMSGANVLTF.

V is TRBV5-4 and J is TRBJ2-7; no firm D call. Germline values: CDR1 SGHNT, CDR2 YYREEE (reference sequence). The CDR3 sequence is 17 residues long. V lost 0 bases and J 1 base, leaving 17 bases between the germline ends. The CDR3 DNA is TGTGCCAGCAGCTTGGCCCCCGGTCCGACTCGTTCCTACGAGCAGTACTTC. It is translated as CASSLAPGPTRSYEQYF.

The chain has TRBV30 and TRBJ1-1, with unresolved D. V was pared by 5 bases and J by 1 base, with 11 bases between. Germline assignment: CDR1 GTSNPN and CDR2 SVGIG (reference sequence). This CDR3 comprises 13 residues. CDR3 bases: TGTGCCTGGGGGCAAAGGTCGAACACTGAAGCTTTCTTT. Protein sequence: CAWGQRSNTEAFF.

CDR3 bases: TGTGCCAGCAGTGAGGGGCTGGGCACTGAAGCTTTCTTT. Encoded protein: CASSEGLGTEAFF. The chain joins TRBV6-1 to TRBJ1-1; D is perhaps TRBD1 (5 bases). The CDR3 extends over 13 amino acids. Trimming shortened V by 3 bases and J by 4 bases, and 9 bases separated the two germline ends. Germline CDR1 and CDR2: MNHNS and SASEGT.

The chain has TRBV30 and TRBJ2-2, with TRBD2 identical over 7 bases. V lost 3 bases and J lost 4; bases outside the gene matches: 17. The CDR3 totals 18 residues. Germline V gives CDR1 GTSNPN, CDR2 SVGIG (reference sequence). CDR3 loop: CAWSPLPSGRRTTGELFF. In nucleotides, the CDR3 is TGTGCCTGGAGCCCCCTCCCTAGCGGCCGACGGACCACCGGGGAGCTGTTTTTT.

The chain carries TRBV6-5 and TRBJ1-5, with a weak D call TRBD1 (6 bases). Germline assignment: CDR1 MNHEY and CDR2 SVGAGI. Trimming removed 8 bases from V and 3 bases from J, with 14 bases in between. There are 14 residues in the CDR3. The CDR3 bases are TGTGCCAGCGCGGTAACAGGGCTCAATCAGCCCCAGCATTTT. It yields the protein CASAVTGLNQPQHF.

The V and J genes are TRBV7-6 and TRBJ1-2, with D tentatively TRBD1 (6 bases). Looked up from germline, CDR1 is SGHVS and CDR2 is FNYEAQ. There are 14 residues in the CDR3. The V end was cut by 6 bases, the J end by 2 bases, with 13 bases between. The CDR3 loop reads CASRGADENYGYTF. The CDR3 bases are TGTGCCAGCAGGGGGGCGGATGAGAACTATGGCTACACCTTC.

For the CDR3, the DNA is TGCGCCAGCAGCCATCATCTTGGGCGAGCGGGAGAGTTCTACAATGAGCAGTTCTTC. Translated: CASSHHLGRAGEFYNEQFF. This chain uses TRBV4-1 with TRBJ2-1; 8 bases line up with TRBD2. Trimming cost V 3 bases and J 3 bases; bases outside gene matches: 16. This CDR3 region has 19 residues. The germline V gene has CDR1 MGHRA and CDR2 YSYEKL.

Written as DNA, the CDR3 is TGTGCCAGCAGCAGAACAGGGGCAAAAGAGACCCAGTACTTC. This encodes CASSRTGAKETQYF. The V gene is TRBV7-2, the J gene TRBJ2-5; 7 positions agree with TRBD1. The CDR3 runs 14 residues. Unmatched junction bases numbered 6, after V lost 5 bases and J lost 3 bases. Germline assignment: CDR1 SGHTA and CDR2 FQGNSA.

The chain uses TRBV9 and TRBJ1-3; the D gene is possibly TRBD1 (5 bases). Trimming removed 3 bases at V and 0 bases at J, with 13 bases between. CDR1 is SGDLS, CDR2 YYNGEE, per germline. The CDR3 is 16 amino acids. The CDR3 reads CASSAGGGSSGNTIYF. The CDR3 DNA follows: TGTGCCAGCAGCGCCGGGGGGGGATCCTCTGGAAACACCATATATTTT.

The V gene is TRBV27, the J gene TRBJ1-5; D is unresolved. Germline V lookup: CDR1 MNHEY, CDR2 SMNVEV (reference sequence). CDR3 length: 13 residues. V was trimmed by 4 bases and J by 4 bases, leaving 8 bases between them. Written as DNA, the CDR3 is TGTGCCAGCAGTTCTCGGGAAAATCAGCCCCAGCATTTT. It yields the protein CASSSRENQPQHF.

The chain uses TRBV9 and TRBJ1-2, with TRBD1 identical over 9 bases. Germline V gene sequence: CDR1 SGDLS, CDR2 YYNGEE. This CDR3 comprises 15 residues. The junction had 6 bases not matched to a gene; V was cut back by 3 bases and J by 3 bases. The CDR3 nucleotides read TGTGCCAGCAGCGGAGGGGACAGGGTCTACTATGGCTACACCTTC. This sequence encodes CASSGGDRVYYGYTF.

The V call is TRBV7-6, the J call TRBJ2-7, with 8 bases that match TRBD2. Germline CDR1 is SGHVS and CDR2 is FNYEAQ. The ends lost 3 bases at V and 3 bases at J; junction bases unmatched: 13. This CDR3 is 17 amino acids long. The chain's CDR3 is CASSFSPAGTRLYEQYF. The CDR3 DNA reads TGTGCCAGCAGCTTCTCCCCCGCCGGGACTAGGCTCTACGAGCAGTACTTC.

The chain carries TRBV18 and TRBJ1-1; maybe TRBD1 (5 bases). With 5 bases removed from V and 6 bases from J, the gap between germline ends came to 13 bases. Germline V gives CDR1 KGHSH, CDR2 LQKENI. CDR3 length: 13 amino acids. CDR3 nucleotides: TGTGCCAGCTCAGGGTCAGGGTGGGCTGAAGCTTTCTTT. Protein: CASSGSGWAEAFF.

The chain is built from TRBV5-1 and TRBJ2-1, with TRBD2 as a possible D gene (6 bases). V was shortened by 4 bases and J by 8 bases, with 19 bases between the two germline ends. Germline values: CDR1 SGHRS, CDR2 YFSETQ. The CDR3 covers 15 residues. This CDR3 is CASSGEDLGVDEQFF. The CDR3 coding sequence is TGCGCCAGCAGCGGGGAGGACCTGGGGGTCGATGAGCAGTTCTTC.

The chain recombines TRBV27 with TRBJ2-5; 15 bases match TRBD2. V trimming: 4 bases; J trimming: 5 bases; junction bases outside the gene matches: 11. Germline V gene lookup returns CDR1 MNHEY and CDR2 SMNVEV (reference sequence). This CDR3 region has 18 residues. The CDR3 DNA sequence: TGTGCCAGCAGTTGGACTAGCGGGAGGGGGATGAGGGGGGAGACCCAGTACTTC. Translation gives CASSWTSGRGMRGETQYF.